Listed below are T cell receptor beta chains from one sample, sequenced in a study of follicular helper T cells after annual influenza vaccination. Assay used: immunoSEQ multiplex PCR; TCRdb lists only in-frame clones, some missing. The repertoire consists of about 4,200 clones, with around 80% occurring once and the leading ten covering under 0.9%. The specimen comprised CXCR5+ CD38- circulating T follicular helper cells from blood, sampled 7 days after influenza vaccination. These receptors were taken from an adult who received the influenza vaccine. The CDR3 runs from the conserved cysteine through the conserved F or W. The order of the fields is D gene, clone size, J gene, V gene, CDR3 DNA, CDR3 protein. A D gene is named only where the DNA matches it firmly. Only some rows state a clone size, as once, few, many or a class for expanded clones.

d_call: -; clone_size: -; j_call: TRBJ1-1; v_call: TRBV5-1; cdr3_nt: TGCGCCAGCAGCTTGGGGGGTGGGGCCGGAGGAACTGAAGCTTTCTTT; cdr3_aa: CASSLGGGAGGTEAFF
d_call: -; clone_size: few; j_call: TRBJ2-7; v_call: TRBV6-1; cdr3_nt: TGTGCCAGCTCCTTTCCCTCCAGAAGTGCCTACGAGCAGTACTTC; cdr3_aa: CASSFPSRSAYEQYF
d_call: -; clone_size: -; j_call: TRBJ2-5; v_call: TRBV4-2; cdr3_nt: TGTGCCAGCAGCCCTAACCTACGGGAGACCCAGTACTTC; cdr3_aa: CASSPNLRETQYF
d_call: -; clone_size: few; j_call: TRBJ2-2; v_call: TRBV7-3; cdr3_nt: TGTGCCAGCAGCTTAGGGGGCACCGGGGAGCTGTTTTTT; cdr3_aa: CASSLGGTGELFF
d_call: -; clone_size: -; j_call: TRBJ1-4; v_call: TRBV7-9; cdr3_nt: TGTGCCAGCAGCTTACAGGGGAACAAGGGGGAAAAACTGTTTTTT; cdr3_aa: CASSLQGNKGEKLFF
d_call: -; clone_size: -; j_call: TRBJ2-2; v_call: TRBV7-9; cdr3_nt: TGTGCCAGCAGCTTAAGCGCCGGGGAGCTGTTTTTT; cdr3_aa: CASSLSAGELFF
d_call: -; clone_size: -; j_call: TRBJ1-4; v_call: TRBV10-3; cdr3_nt: TGTGCCAGCTCCCAGGTGGAGAATGAAAAACTGTTTTTT; cdr3_aa: CASSQVENEKLFF
d_call: -; clone_size: few; j_call: TRBJ2-7; v_call: TRBV19; cdr3_nt: TGTGCCAGTAGTTTGTCGGTTTCCTACGAGCAGTACTTC; cdr3_aa: CASSLSVSYEQYF
d_call: -; clone_size: -; j_call: TRBJ1-1; v_call: TRBV7-2; cdr3_nt: TGTGCCAGCAGCTCGAACGGGGGCGGGAGCACTGAAGCTTTCTTT; cdr3_aa: CASSSNGGGSTEAFF
d_call: -; clone_size: -; j_call: TRBJ1-5; v_call: TRBV6-6; cdr3_nt: TGTGCCAGCAGTTACCCGACAGGTAATAGCAATCAGCCCCAGCATTTT; cdr3_aa: CASSYPTGNSNQPQHF
d_call: TRBD2; clone_size: -; j_call: TRBJ2-1; v_call: TRBV7-2; cdr3_nt: TGTGCCAGCAGCTTAGCCGCTAGCGGGAGAACCAATGAGCAGTTCTTC; cdr3_aa: CASSLAASGRTNEQFF
d_call: -; clone_size: -; j_call: TRBJ2-7; v_call: TRBV14; cdr3_nt: TGTGCCAGCAGCCAACCGAGCTCCTACGAGCAGTACTTC; cdr3_aa: CASSQPSSYEQYF
d_call: TRBD1; clone_size: -; j_call: TRBJ2-2; v_call: TRBV28; cdr3_nt: TGTGCCAGCAGTTCCCGGGACAGGGTAACCGGGGAGCTGTTTTTT; cdr3_aa: CASSSRDRVTGELFF
d_call: -; clone_size: -; j_call: TRBJ1-1; v_call: TRBV5-4; cdr3_nt: TGTGCCAGCAGCTTGGATATGAACACTGAAGCTTTCTTT; cdr3_aa: CASSLDMNTEAFF
d_call: -; clone_size: -; j_call: TRBJ1-1; v_call: TRBV5-1; cdr3_nt: TGCGCCAGCAAACCCGGGACGGAGAACACTGAAGCTTTCTTT; cdr3_aa: CASKPGTENTEAFF
d_call: -; clone_size: -; j_call: TRBJ2-5; v_call: TRBV2; cdr3_nt: TGTGCCAGCAGTGAAGACGGGGGCGGGAGTTTTGGAGAGACCCAGTACTTC; cdr3_aa: CASSEDGGGSFGETQYF
d_call: TRBD2; clone_size: -; j_call: TRBJ2-1; v_call: TRBV30; cdr3_nt: TGTGCCTGGAGTGTTGGACTAGCGGGGGGCCACAATGAGCAGTTCTTC; cdr3_aa: CAWSVGLAGGHNEQFF
d_call: -; clone_size: -; j_call: TRBJ2-6; v_call: TRBV9; cdr3_nt: TGTGCCAGCAGCGTAGAAGCCGGGGCCAACGTCCTGACTTTC; cdr3_aa: CASSVEAGANVLTF
d_call: TRBD1; clone_size: -; j_call: TRBJ2-7; v_call: TRBV27; cdr3_nt: TGTGCCAGCAGGAAAAAACAGGGGGTAGCCTACGAGCAGTACTTC; cdr3_aa: CASRKKQGVAYEQYF
d_call: TRBD2; clone_size: -; j_call: TRBJ2-5; v_call: TRBV6-7; cdr3_nt: TGTGCCAGCAGTTACTCATGGGACAGAACCGGGACTAGCGACCAAGAGACCCAGTACTTC; cdr3_aa: CASSYSWDRTGTSDQETQYF
d_call: -; clone_size: -; j_call: TRBJ1-2; v_call: TRBV9; cdr3_nt: TGTGCCAGCAGCGGCCCAAAGGGCGCGGTAGTAGGCTACACCTTC; cdr3_aa: CASSGPKGAVVGYTF
d_call: TRBD1; clone_size: -; j_call: TRBJ1-2; v_call: TRBV29-1; cdr3_nt: TGCAGCGTTCCGGGACAGGGACGAGATGGCTACACCTTC; cdr3_aa: CSVPGQGRDGYTF
d_call: TRBD2; clone_size: -; j_call: TRBJ2-3; v_call: TRBV10-3; cdr3_nt: TGTGCCACACGTACAAGTAGCGGGAGAGTCACAGATACGCAGTATTTT; cdr3_aa: CATRTSSGRVTDTQYF
d_call: -; clone_size: once; j_call: TRBJ1-4; v_call: TRBV30; cdr3_nt: TGTGCCTGGAGTGAAGTCCGCAGCGAAAAACTGTTTTTT; cdr3_aa: CAWSEVRSEKLFF
d_call: TRBD2; clone_size: -; j_call: TRBJ2-1; v_call: TRBV11-2; cdr3_nt: TGTGCCAGCAGCAGAGCGGGGGGGTTGGATGAGCAGTTCTTC; cdr3_aa: CASSRAGGLDEQFF
d_call: TRBD1; clone_size: -; j_call: TRBJ2-3; v_call: TRBV10-3; cdr3_nt: TGTGCCACGGGACAGGGAGGTTTTACAGATACGCAGTATTTT; cdr3_aa: CATGQGGFTDTQYF
d_call: TRBD1; clone_size: -; j_call: TRBJ1-4; v_call: TRBV7-7; cdr3_nt: TGTGCCAGCAGCCAAGACAGGGTCGCGAAACTGTTTTTT; cdr3_aa: CASSQDRVAKLFF
d_call: -; clone_size: -; j_call: TRBJ2-7; v_call: TRBV5-1; cdr3_nt: TGCGCCAGCAGCCCCTCAGGGGCCTACGAGCAGTACTTC; cdr3_aa: CASSPSGAYEQYF
d_call: TRBD1; clone_size: -; j_call: TRBJ2-4; v_call: TRBV19; cdr3_nt: TGTGCCAGTAGTATAGAGGGACAGACCCTTGGGGTCGCCAAAAACATTCAGTACTTC; cdr3_aa: CASSIEGQTLGVAKNIQYF
d_call: -; clone_size: -; j_call: TRBJ1-1; v_call: TRBV4-3; cdr3_nt: TGCGCCAGCAGCCGGGACACAGACACTGAAGCTTTCTTT; cdr3_aa: CASSRDTDTEAFF
d_call: -; clone_size: -; j_call: TRBJ1-1; v_call: TRBV28; cdr3_nt: TGTGCCAGCAGCAAATCCGAGGCTGAAGCTTTCTTT; cdr3_aa: CASSKSEAEAFF
d_call: -; clone_size: -; j_call: TRBJ1-1; v_call: TRBV5-1; cdr3_nt: TGCGCCAGCAGCGAAGGGGGGCCGGCTGAAGCTTTCTTT; cdr3_aa: CASSEGGPAEAFF
d_call: -; clone_size: -; j_call: TRBJ1-4; v_call: TRBV5-1; cdr3_nt: TGCGCCAGCAGCTTGGTCGGGGGCCGGGTTAGCGAAAAACTGTTTTTT; cdr3_aa: CASSLVGGRVSEKLFF
d_call: -; clone_size: -; j_call: TRBJ2-1; v_call: TRBV7-2; cdr3_nt: TGTGCCAGCAGCATGGACCGGGTCAATGAGCAGTTCTTC; cdr3_aa: CASSMDRVNEQFF
d_call: -; clone_size: -; j_call: TRBJ2-3; v_call: TRBV4-1; cdr3_nt: TGCGCCAGCAGCCAAGTATCTGGCGTGGATACGCAGTATTTT; cdr3_aa: CASSQVSGVDTQYF
d_call: -; clone_size: -; j_call: TRBJ1-1; v_call: TRBV6-1; cdr3_nt: TGTGCCAGCAGTGAAGCCAAGGCTACGAACACTGAAGCTTTCTTT; cdr3_aa: CASSEAKATNTEAFF
d_call: TRBD2; clone_size: -; j_call: TRBJ2-7; v_call: TRBV28; cdr3_nt: TGTGCCAGCAGTTCATCCCCCCTAGCGGGAGTCCCCCACTGGGAGCAGTACTTC; cdr3_aa: CASSSSPLAGVPHWEQYF
d_call: -; clone_size: few; j_call: TRBJ1-5; v_call: TRBV6-5; cdr3_nt: TGTGCCAGCAGTTACTCGCCAGAGTTGGGTCAGCCCCAGCATTTT; cdr3_aa: CASSYSPELGQPQHF